Listed below are T cell receptor beta chains from one sample, sequenced in a study of glioma-infiltrating T cells after dendritic cell vaccination. The protocol was immunoSEQ multiplex PCR, while the TCRdb copy is restricted to in-frame clones and leaves out a portion. The top ten clones hold 15% to 18% of a sample with tens of thousands of clones, 70% to 85% of them seen once. The sequences come from blood, collected after dendritic cell vaccination. The receptors here all came from a human donor with glioblastoma. The CDR3 runs from the conserved cysteine through the conserved F or W. The order of the fields is J gene, D gene, V gene, clone size, CDR3 DNA, CDR3 protein. The D gene is left open where the match is weak. Some rows mark clone size as missing; the rest say once, few, many or name a class of expanded clone.

TRBJ2-1 | - | TRBV4-1 | - | TGCGCCAGCAGCCAACATTCGGGTGAGCAGTTCTTC | CASSQHSGEQFF
TRBJ2-5 | TRBD2 | TRBV11-3 | few | TGTGCCAGCAGCTTAAATAGCGGGGGGTACCCACCCCAAGAGACCCAGTACTTC | CASSLNSGGYPPQETQYF
TRBJ2-7 | - | TRBV5-4 | - | TGTGCCAGCAGCGACCTTTTGTCGGGGGATTCCTACGAGCAGTACTTC | CASSDLLSGDSYEQYF
TRBJ1-3 | - | TRBV19 | - | TGTGCCAGCGGCGACAGGCGCCACACCATATATTTT | CASGDRRHTIYF
TRBJ1-2 | - | TRBV30 | - | TGTGCCTGGAGGACGGGAGGGGGGGGGCTCTATGGCTACACCTTC | CAWRTGGGGLYGYTF
TRBJ2-3 | TRBD2 | TRBV30 | - | TGTGCCTGGTCGCGCGGGGGGGTCAGCACAGATACGCAGTATTTT | CAWSRGGVSTDTQYF
TRBJ2-2 | - | TRBV6-5 | - | TGTGCCAGCAGTCTAGCAATCGGGGAGCTGTTTTTT | CASSLAIGELFF
TRBJ1-5 | - | TRBV30 | - | TGTGCCTGGAGCCATGGCGGAAATCAGCCCCAGCATTTT | CAWSHGGNQPQHF
TRBJ2-5 | - | TRBV5-1 | once | TGCGCCAGCAGCCTAAATTCCGACCAAGAGACCCAGTACTTC | CASSLNSDQETQYF
TRBJ2-7 | TRBD1 | TRBV11-1 | - | TGTGCCAGCAGCCCGAGACAGGGAGTTACCCTGTTTTACGAGCAGTACTTC | CASSPRQGVTLFYEQYF
TRBJ1-1 | - | TRBV5-1 | - | TGCGCCAGCAGCTCCGGGGGGGAAAACGAAGCTTTCTTT | CASSSGGENEAFF
TRBJ2-3 | TRBD2 | TRBV27 | - | TGTGCCAGCAGTTTTAGCGGGGGCCAAGATACGCAGTATTTT | CASSFSGGQDTQYF
TRBJ1-6 | TRBD1 | TRBV4-1 | - | TGCGCCAGCAGCCAAGAAGGCAGGGGGAGCTCCTATAATTCACCCCTCCACTTT | CASSQEGRGSSYNSPLHF
TRBJ1-1 | - | TRBV19 | once | TGTGCCAGTAGTATAGCAGGGGCCTTGGCCACTGAAGCTTTCTTT | CASSIAGALATEAFF
TRBJ2-5 | - | TRBV7-8 | - | TGTGCCAGCAGCACTTTACAAGAGACCCAGTACTTC | CASSTLQETQYF
TRBJ2-7 | - | TRBV30 | - | TGTGCCTGGAGTTCACCCAGCTCCTACGAGCAGTACTTC | CAWSSPSSYEQYF
TRBJ2-7 | TRBD2 | TRBV5-1 | - | TGCGCCAGCAGCAGGGGGACTAGCGGGGCGGATTCGATCGAGCAGTACTTC | CASSRGTSGADSIEQYF